This record looks at one TCR beta chain sequence and its context. What it recognizes is unknown. Germline-derived CDR1 and CDR2 are GTSNPN and SVGIG (reference sequence). The CDR3 consists of 12 residues. V was clipped by 1 base and J by 4 bases; unmatched bases: 1. Profiled with immunoSEQ multiplex PCR; TCRdb holds only in-frame clones, not every one. The top ten clones hold 4% to 5% of a sample with about 67,000 clones, 87% of them seen once. This specimen belongs to a study of OX40 agonist ivuxolimab in advanced cancers. Study background: Given to patients was ivuxolimab, an agonistic anti-OX40 (CD134) antibody. Points from the study as a whole: The 0.1-3.0 mg/kg partial responders had among the lowest clonal expansion. CD8+ T cells (on average) carried more expanded clones than CD4+ T cells.

The TCR comes from an adult with an advanced solid tumor such as melanoma, head and neck, liver or kidney cancer. The sequenced sample was CD4+ or CD8+ T cells sorted from blood, obtained in a trial of the OX40 agonist ivuxolimab. This chain connects TRBV30 to TRBJ2-7, with 7 bases lining up with TRBD1. The CDR3 DNA is TGTGCCTGGAGTGAGACAGGGTACGAGCAGTACTTC. Amino acid sequence: CAWSETGYEQYF.